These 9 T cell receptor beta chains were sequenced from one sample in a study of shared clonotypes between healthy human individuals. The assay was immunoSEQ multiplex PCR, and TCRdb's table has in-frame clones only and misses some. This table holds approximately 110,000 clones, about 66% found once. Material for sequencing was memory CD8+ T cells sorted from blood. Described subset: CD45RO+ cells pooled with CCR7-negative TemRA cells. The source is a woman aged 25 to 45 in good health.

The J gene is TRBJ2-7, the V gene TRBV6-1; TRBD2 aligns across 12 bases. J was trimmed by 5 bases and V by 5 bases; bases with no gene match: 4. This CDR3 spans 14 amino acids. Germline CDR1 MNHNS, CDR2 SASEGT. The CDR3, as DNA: TGTGCCAGCAGTCCTAGCGGGAGGGCCCACGAGCAGTACTTC. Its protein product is CASSPSGRAHEQYF.

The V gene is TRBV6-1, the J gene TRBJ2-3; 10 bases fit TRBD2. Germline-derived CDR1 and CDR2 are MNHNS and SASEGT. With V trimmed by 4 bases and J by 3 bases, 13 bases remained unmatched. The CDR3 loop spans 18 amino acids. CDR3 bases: TGTGCCAGCAGTGGTCTAGCGGGAGTCGATGAAGGGACAGATACGCAGTATTTT. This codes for CASSGLAGVDEGTDTQYF.

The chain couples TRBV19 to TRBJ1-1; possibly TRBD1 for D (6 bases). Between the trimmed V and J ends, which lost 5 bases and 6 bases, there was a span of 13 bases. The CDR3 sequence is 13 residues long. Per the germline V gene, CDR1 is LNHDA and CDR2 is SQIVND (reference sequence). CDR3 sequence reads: CASSFWTEAEAFF. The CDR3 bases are TGTGCCAGTAGTTTCTGGACAGAAGCTGAAGCTTTCTTT.

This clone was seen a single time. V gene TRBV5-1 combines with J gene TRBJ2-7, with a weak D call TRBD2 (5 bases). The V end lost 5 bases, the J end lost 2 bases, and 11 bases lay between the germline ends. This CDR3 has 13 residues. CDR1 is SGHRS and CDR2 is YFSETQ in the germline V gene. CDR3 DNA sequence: TGCGCCAGCAGGGCGGACTTAACCTACGAGCAGTACTTC. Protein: CASRADLTYEQYF.

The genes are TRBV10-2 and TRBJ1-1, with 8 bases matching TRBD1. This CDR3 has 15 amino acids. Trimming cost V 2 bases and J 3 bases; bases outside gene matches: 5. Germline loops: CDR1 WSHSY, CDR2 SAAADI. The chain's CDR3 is CASSETGGGYTEAFF. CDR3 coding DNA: TGCGCCAGCAGTGAGACAGGGGGAGGGTACACTGAAGCTTTCTTT.

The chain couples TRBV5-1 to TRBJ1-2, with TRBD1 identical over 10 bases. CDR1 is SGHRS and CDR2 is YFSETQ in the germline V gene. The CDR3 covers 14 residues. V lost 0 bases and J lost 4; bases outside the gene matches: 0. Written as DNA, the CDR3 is TGCGCCAGCAGCTTGGGACAGGGGGCCTATGGCTACACCTTC. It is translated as CASSLGQGAYGYTF.

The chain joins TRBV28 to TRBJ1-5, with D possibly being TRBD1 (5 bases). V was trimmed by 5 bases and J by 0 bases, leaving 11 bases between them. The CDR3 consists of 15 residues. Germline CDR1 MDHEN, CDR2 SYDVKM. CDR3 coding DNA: TGTGCCAGCAGTAGTAGGGGTAATAGCAATCAGCCCCAGCATTTT. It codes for CASSSRGNSNQPQHF.

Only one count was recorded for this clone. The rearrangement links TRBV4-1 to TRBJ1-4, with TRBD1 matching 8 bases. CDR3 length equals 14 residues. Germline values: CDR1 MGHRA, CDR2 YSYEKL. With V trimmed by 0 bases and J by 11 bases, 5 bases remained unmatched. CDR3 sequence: CASSQEGQVEKLFF. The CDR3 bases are TGCGCCAGCAGCCAAGAGGGACAGGTCGAGAAACTGTTTTTT.

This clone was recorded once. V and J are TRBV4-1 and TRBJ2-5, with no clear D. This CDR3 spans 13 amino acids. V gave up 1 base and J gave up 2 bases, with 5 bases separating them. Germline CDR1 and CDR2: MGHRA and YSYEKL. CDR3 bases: TGCGCCAGCAGCCAAGTTCTTCAAGAGACCCAGTACTTC. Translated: CASSQVLQETQYF.